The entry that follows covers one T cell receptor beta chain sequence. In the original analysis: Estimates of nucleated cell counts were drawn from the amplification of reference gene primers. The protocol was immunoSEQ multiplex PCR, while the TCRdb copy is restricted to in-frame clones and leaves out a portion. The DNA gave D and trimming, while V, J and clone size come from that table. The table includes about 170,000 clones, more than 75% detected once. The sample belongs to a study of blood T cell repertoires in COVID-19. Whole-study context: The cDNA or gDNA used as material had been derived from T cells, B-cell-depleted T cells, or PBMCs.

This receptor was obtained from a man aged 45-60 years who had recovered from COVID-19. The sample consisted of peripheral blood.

The CDR3 sequence is CATSDHRTGRTGELFF. CDR3 sequence (DNA): TGTGCCACCAGTGACCACCGGACAGGGAGGACCGGGGAGCTGTTTTTT. The chain couples TRBV24-1 to TRBJ2-2; 8 bases agree with TRBD1. Germline V lookup: CDR1 KGHDR, CDR2 SFDVKD. V lost 4 bases, J lost 5 bases, and 8 bases stayed unmatched. The CDR3 contains 16 residues.